This T cell receptor (beta chain) was profiled in a study of T cells in Graves' hyperthyroidism and ophthalmopathy. Whole-study results and caveats: Model-based prediction identified ophthalmopathy a median roughly six months prior to its onset.

Fresh 10 ml peripheral blood yielded PBMCs. Many counts were recorded for this clonotype. Its cognate antigen is unknown. RNA transcripts provided the source from which TCR beta CDR3 regions were amplified. Researchers ran a first-round RT-PCR on the TCR CDR3 using the HTBI primer set. TCRdb recomputed calls from the multiplex PCR reads with MiXCR, one row per CDR3 protein. The data contain over 700,000 distinct CDR3 sequences, about 17% of them singletons. CDR3 length: 16 amino acids. Trimming removed 0 bases from V and 1 base from J, with 12 bases in between. CDR1 is LGHDT and CDR2 is YNNKEL in the germline V gene (reference sequence).

The receptor was isolated from a woman between 45 and 60 years old with Graves' hyperthyroidism that later progressed to Graves' ophthalmopathy. The genes are TRBV3-1 and TRBJ1-1; the D is unclear. The sequencing sample was made of blood. Here the CDR3 DNA reads TGTGCCAGCAGCCAAGATCAGAGGGAGTGGAACACTGAAGCTTTCTTT. Translating it yields CASSQDQREWNTEAFF. Complete variable domain (other parts from reference TRBV3-1 and TRBJ1-1): DTAVSQTPKYLVTQMGNDKSIKCEQNLGHDTMYWYKQDSKKFLKIMFSYNNKELIINETVPNRFSPKSPDKAHLNLHINSLELGDSAVYFCASSQDQREWNTEAFFGQGTRLTVV.